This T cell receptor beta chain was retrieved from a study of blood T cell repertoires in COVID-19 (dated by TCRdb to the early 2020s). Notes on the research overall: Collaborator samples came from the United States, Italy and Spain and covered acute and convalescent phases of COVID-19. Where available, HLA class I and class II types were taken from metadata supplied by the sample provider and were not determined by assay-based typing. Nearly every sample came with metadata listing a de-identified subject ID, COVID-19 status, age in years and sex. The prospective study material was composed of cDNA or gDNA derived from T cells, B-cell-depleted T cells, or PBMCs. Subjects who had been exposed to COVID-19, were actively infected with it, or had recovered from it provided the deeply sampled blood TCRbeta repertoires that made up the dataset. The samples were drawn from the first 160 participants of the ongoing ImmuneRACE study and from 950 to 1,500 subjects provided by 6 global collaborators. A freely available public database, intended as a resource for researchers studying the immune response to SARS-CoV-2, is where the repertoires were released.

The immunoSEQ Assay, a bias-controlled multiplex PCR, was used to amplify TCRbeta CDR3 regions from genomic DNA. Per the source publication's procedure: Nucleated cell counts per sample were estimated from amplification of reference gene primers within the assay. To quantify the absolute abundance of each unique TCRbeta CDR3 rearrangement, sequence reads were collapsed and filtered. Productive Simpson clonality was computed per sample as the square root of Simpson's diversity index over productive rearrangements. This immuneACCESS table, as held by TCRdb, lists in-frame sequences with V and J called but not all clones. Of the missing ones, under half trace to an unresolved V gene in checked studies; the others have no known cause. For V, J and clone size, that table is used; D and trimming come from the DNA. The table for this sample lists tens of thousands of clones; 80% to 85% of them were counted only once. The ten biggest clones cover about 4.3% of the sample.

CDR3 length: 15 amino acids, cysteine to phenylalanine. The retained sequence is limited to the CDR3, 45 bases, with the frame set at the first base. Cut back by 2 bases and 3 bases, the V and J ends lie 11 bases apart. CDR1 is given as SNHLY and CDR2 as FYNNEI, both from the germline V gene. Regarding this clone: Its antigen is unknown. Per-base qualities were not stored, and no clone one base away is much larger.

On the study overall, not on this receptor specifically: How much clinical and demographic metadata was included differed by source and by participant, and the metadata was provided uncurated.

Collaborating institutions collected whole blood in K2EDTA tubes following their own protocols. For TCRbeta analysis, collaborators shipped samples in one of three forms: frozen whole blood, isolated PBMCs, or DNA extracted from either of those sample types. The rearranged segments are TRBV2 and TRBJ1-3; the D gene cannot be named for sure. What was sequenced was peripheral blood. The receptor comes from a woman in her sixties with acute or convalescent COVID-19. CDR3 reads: CASSERWGGGNTIYF. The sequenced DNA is TGTGCCAGCAGTGAAAGGTGGGGAGGTGGAAACACCATATATTTT.